What follows are 21 T cell receptor beta chains derived from one specimen sequenced in a study of T cell changes during pregnancy in multiple sclerosis. Sequenced by immunoSEQ multiplex PCR; TCRdb stores in-frame clones only, minus some. The repertoire includes some 50,000 clones, 80% to 95% of them detected once, and more than 0.85% sits in the top ten. The sample in question was peripheral blood, obtained after pregnancy. The receptor source for this set is a female donor with multiple sclerosis, enrolled in a pregnancy study.

This chain links TRBV6-5 with TRBJ2-7; 8 bases are a match to TRBD2. Germline loops: CDR1 MNHEY, CDR2 SVGAGI. The CDR3 spans 13 residues. The V segment lost 8 bases and the J segment 2 bases; nucleotides outside the gene matches: 5. In DNA form, the CDR3 reads TGTGCCAGCGGCGGGGGGCTCGCCTACGAGCAGTACTTC. Its protein product is CASGGGLAYEQYF.

J is TRBJ2-5 and V is TRBV7-3; D is undetermined. The germline V gene has CDR1 SGHTA and CDR2 FQGTGA. V was shortened by 0 bases and J by 5 bases, with 13 bases between the two germline ends. The CDR3 runs to 15 residues. The CDR3 loop is CASSLTARSGETQYF. The CDR3 nucleotides read TGTGCCAGCAGCTTAACTGCACGTTCCGGGGAGACCCAGTACTTC.

The J gene is TRBJ2-7, the V gene TRBV2, with 11 bases matching TRBD2. V shed 9 bases and J 3 bases; nucleotides not matched to a gene: 4. This CDR3 comprises 13 residues. The V gene's germline CDR1 is SNHLY and CDR2 FYNNEI. The CDR3 reads CARSTSGVYEQYF. As DNA, the CDR3 is TGTGCCAGGTCGACTAGCGGGGTCTACGAGCAGTACTTC.

This rearrangement joins TRBV7-2 to TRBJ2-5; TRBD1 might be the D (6 bases). Germline CDR1 and CDR2: SGHTA and FQGNSA. V was cut by 5 bases and J by 4 bases, with 17 bases left in between. The CDR3 runs 15 residues. The CDR3 protein is CASSTNGLGGETQYF. Written as DNA, the CDR3 is TGTGCCAGCAGCACAAACGGGTTAGGGGGAGAGACCCAGTACTTC.

The chain combines TRBV30 with TRBJ2-3, with 7 bases matching TRBD2. The ends lost 5 bases at V and 0 bases at J; junction bases unmatched: 17. The CDR3 sequence is 18 residues long. Germline V gene lookup returns CDR1 GTSNPN and CDR2 SVGIG (reference sequence). This chain's CDR3 is CAWLSGRSGASSTDTQYF. DNA for the CDR3: TGTGCCTGGCTCAGCGGTAGGAGCGGGGCATCAAGCACAGATACGCAGTATTTT.

The CDR3 loop reads CASSFSGGGREAFF. The CDR3 DNA reads TGTGCCAGCAGTTTCTCAGGGGGAGGAAGGGAAGCTTTCTTT. The chain couples TRBV7-3 to TRBJ1-1; 7 bases line up with TRBD1. The germline CDR1 and CDR2 sequences are SGHTA and FQGTGA. The CDR3 sequence is 14 residues long. With 6 bases clipped from V and 8 bases from J, the junction kept 12 bases outside the gene matches.

The chain has TRBV7-9 and TRBJ1-2; no clear D. Between the trimmed V and J ends, which lost 3 bases and 3 bases, there was a span of 8 bases. The CDR3 is 13 amino acids. CDR1 is SEHNR, CDR2 FQNEAQ, per germline (reference sequence). CDR3 region: CASSFSRDYGYTF. The CDR3 DNA reads TGTGCCAGCAGCTTTAGCCGGGACTATGGCTACACCTTC.

The V call is TRBV7-2, the J call TRBJ2-1; 12 bases are a match to TRBD2. The CDR3 covers 18 residues. The V segment lost 6 bases and the J segment 7 bases; nucleotides outside the gene matches: 16. In germline, CDR1 is SGHTA, CDR2 FQGNSA. This CDR3 reads CASRSPSGGALFTNEQFF. The CDR3 nucleotides are TGTGCCAGCAGAAGCCCTAGCGGGGGGGCATTGTTCACAAATGAGCAGTTCTTC.

This clone has more than one count but fewer than ten. The CDR3 region has the DNA TGTGCCAGCAGCGTCCAGGGCACTGAAGCTTTCTTT. Amino acid sequence: CASSVQGTEAFF. The chain links TRBV9 to TRBJ1-1; possible D gene TRBD1, 5 bases. Germline CDR1 is SGDLS and CDR2 is YYNGEE. CDR3 size: 12 residues. V shed 2 bases and J shed 4 bases, with 6 bases lying between them.

This chain connects TRBV13 to TRBJ2-7, with 7 nucleotides matching TRBD2. After removal of 10 bases from V and 3 bases from J, the junction contained 9 bases not matched to a gene. Germline lookup yields CDR1 PRHDT and CDR2 FYEKMQ (reference sequence). This CDR3 contains 13 residues. The chain's CDR3 is CATRPSGVYEQYF. CDR3 sequence (DNA): TGTGCCACCCGGCCAAGCGGGGTCTACGAGCAGTACTTC.

The chain links TRBV19 to TRBJ2-7; D is possibly TRBD1 (6 bases). The CDR3 is 13 residues long. The germline V gene has CDR1 LNHDA and CDR2 SQIVND (reference sequence). Trimming removed 6 bases from V and 6 bases from J, with 15 bases in between. CDR3 region: CASRGAGVAEQYF. The CDR3, as DNA: TGTGCCAGTAGGGGGGCAGGGGTCGCCGAGCAGTACTTC.

This chain uses TRBV5-4 with TRBJ1-6; the match to TRBD1 covers 7 bases. With 4 bases clipped from V and 10 bases from J, the junction kept 5 bases outside the gene matches. This CDR3 is 13 amino acids long. Germline V gene data show CDR1 as SGHNT and CDR2 as YYREEE (reference sequence). The chain's CDR3 is CASSPGQPSPLHF. The DNA for the CDR3 is TGTGCCAGCAGCCCGGGACAGCCCTCACCCCTCCACTTT.

The chain carries TRBV11-2 and TRBJ2-7; D is unresolved. CDR1 is SGHAT, CDR2 FQNNGV, per germline. The CDR3 extends over 14 amino acids. Trimming took 0 bases from V and 0 from J, leaving 6 bases between them. CDR3 bases: TGTGCCAGCAGCTTAGAACTCCACTCCTACGAGCAGTACTTC. Protein product: CASSLELHSYEQYF.

The J gene is TRBJ1-4, the V gene TRBV7-2, with D perhaps matching TRBD1 (6 bases). Germline V CDR1 and CDR2: SGHTA, FQGNSA. The V end was cut by 0 bases, the J end by 7 bases, with 15 bases between. The CDR3 covers 16 residues. The CDR3 loop is CASSLARGLGGEKLFF. The CDR3, as DNA: TGTGCCAGCAGCTTAGCTCGTGGCTTAGGGGGTGAAAAACTGTTTTTT.

This clone was seen only once. This chain joins TRBV5-5 and TRBJ2-1; possible D gene TRBD1, 5 bases. CDR1 and CDR2 (germline): SGHKS, YYEKEE (reference sequence). V lost 5 bases to trimming and J lost 4 bases, with 13 bases between them. The CDR3 loop spans 14 amino acids. Here the CDR3 reads CASRDMAGYNEQFF. In DNA, the CDR3 is TGTGCCAGCAGGGATATGGCAGGGTACAATGAGCAGTTCTTC.

The chain combines TRBV5-1 with TRBJ1-6; possible D gene TRBD1, 6 bases. The CDR3 covers 14 residues. Germline V gene data show CDR1 as SGHRS and CDR2 as YFSETQ. V dropped 5 bases and J dropped 7 bases, with 13 bases sitting between them. CDR3 sequence (DNA): TGCGCCAGCAGGTACAGGGATGGGAATTCACCCCTCCACTTT. It translates to CASRYRDGNSPLHF.

The rearrangement uses TRBV13 and TRBJ1-2, with D perhaps matching TRBD1 (5 bases). Trimming removed 2 bases from V and 3 bases from J, with 13 bases in between. The germline gives CDR1 PRHDT, CDR2 FYEKMQ (reference sequence). The CDR3 covers 15 residues. CDR3 DNA sequence: TGTGCCAGCAGCTTAATAGGGGATAAGGACTATGGCTACACCTTC. Translating it yields CASSLIGDKDYGYTF.

The chain is built from TRBV10-3 and TRBJ2-4; 11 nucleotides match TRBD2. The CDR3 contains 18 residues. The ends lost 0 bases at V and 3 bases at J; junction bases unmatched: 7. Germline lookup yields CDR1 ENHRY and CDR2 SYGVKD. The CDR3 nucleotides read TGTGCCATCAGTGAGTCTGGTAGCGGGGGGGCGGGCAAAAACATTCAGTACTTC. It is translated as CAISESGSGGAGKNIQYF.

The rearrangement uses TRBV7-2 and TRBJ2-1, with 11 bases identical to TRBD2. Trimming took 5 bases from V and 9 from J; bases not matched to a gene: 12. The CDR3 is 16 amino acids. Germline V gene lookup returns CDR1 SGHTA and CDR2 FQGNSA. In DNA, the CDR3 is TGTGCCAGCAGCGGGGTAGCGGGGGGGCGGATTGGTGAGCAGTTCTTC. It encodes CASSGVAGGRIGEQFF.

The gene calls are TRBV9 and TRBJ2-3; no firm D call. V was shortened by 4 bases and J by 1 base, with 10 bases between the two germline ends. CDR1 is SGDLS and CDR2 is YYNGEE in the germline V gene. The CDR3 contains 14 residues. The CDR3 spells CASSPGGGTDTQYF. The CDR3 nucleotides are TGTGCCAGCAGCCCAGGTGGTGGCACAGATACGCAGTATTTT.

The gene calls are TRBV7-3 and TRBJ2-1; 8 bases align to TRBD2. The CDR3 extends over 17 amino acids. The V segment lost 0 bases and the J segment 7 bases; nucleotides outside the gene matches: 11. CDR1 is SGHTA, CDR2 FQGTGA, per germline. The CDR3: CASSLTPAASGSNEQFF. The CDR3 nucleotides read TGTGCCAGCAGCTTAACCCCGGCGGCTAGCGGGTCGAATGAGCAGTTCTTC.